This T cell receptor (beta chain) was sequenced in a study of blood T cell repertoires in COVID-19. Study as a whole: The United States, Italy and Spain provided the acute and convalescent COVID-19 samples. PBMCs, B-cell-depleted T cells, or T cells provided the cDNA or gDNA that made up the material.

As originally analysed: It was from reference gene primer amplification that nucleated cell counts were estimated. Profiled with immunoSEQ multiplex PCR; TCRdb holds only in-frame clones, not every one. V, J and clone size reflect that table, while D and trimming were determined from the DNA. Among 90,000 to 150,000 clones listed, approximately 86% were seen once. This clone occurred a few times. The CDR3 runs to 13 residues. In germline, CDR1 is GTSNPN, CDR2 SVGIG (reference sequence). Trimming shortened V by 5 bases and J by 0 bases, and 8 bases separated the two germline ends. The receptor was derived from a woman in her 50s with active or convalescent COVID-19. The material sequenced was peripheral blood. The chain links TRBV30 to TRBJ1-3; D remains ambiguous. CDR3 in amino acids: CAWGRLSGNTIYF. The CDR3 DNA is TGTGCCTGGGGGCGGCTCTCTGGAAACACCATATATTTT.